This T cell receptor (beta chain) was retrieved from a study of T cells after yellow fever vaccination. V gave up 5 bases and J gave up 9 bases; unmatched junction bases: 14. Germline CDR1 MGHDK, CDR2 SYGVNS. This CDR3 spans 15 amino acids. Many counts were recorded for this clonotype. Its antigen is as yet unknown. Study-level results: Most primary-vaccination clones recurred post-booster (under 98% CD4, 88% CD8). Abundant bulk-derived clonotypes could contaminate FACS-sorted repertoires.

A process of 5'RACE template switching, which added a universal primer site and UMIs, was used to make TCR cDNA. Via MiXCR, TCRdb re-called the 5' RACE reads, giving one row per CDR3 protein. Among some 220,000 distinct CDR3 sequences listed, about 3% were seen once. Sequencing was performed on CD4+ T cells sorted from PBMCs, taken 10 days after the yellow fever booster vaccination. V is TRBV25-1 and J is TRBJ2-7, with 9 bases that match TRBD1. This clonotype originated in a young man who received the YFV17D yellow fever vaccine. The CDR3 here is CASSPAGTGLWGQYF. In DNA form, the CDR3 reads TGTGCCAGCAGTCCAGCCGGGACAGGGCTTTGGGGGCAGTACTTC.